This TCR beta chain stems from a study of chemoradiotherapy in HPV16-positive cancers (dated by TCRdb to 2022 to 2024). About the investigation overall: Candidate HPV-specific T-cell clones and common TCR motifs were defined through functional T-cell assays on cells from a couple of HPV16-positive patients. The candidate HPV-specific TCRs and motifs were then tracked in TCR repertoires from 86 patients with HPV-related cancers. The study set out to ask whether T-cell immunity against the HPV oncoproteins E6 and E7 changes over the course of chemoradiotherapy and whether that immunity affects survival.

The library came from the immunoSEQ multiplex PCR assay. TCRdb's version of the immuneACCESS table is confined to in-frame rearrangements and falls short of the full clone set. An unresolved V gene accounts for under half of the shortfall where checked; the remainder is of unknown origin. This sample has 30,000 to 35,000 clones in its table, and just under 80% of those were observed once. 3.5% to 4% of the sample is in the top ten clones. Relative to germline, V is missing 6 bases and J is missing 2 bases, with 8 bases of the junction outside any gene match. Per the germline V gene, SNHLY is the CDR1 and FYNNEI is the CDR2. Reading from cysteine to phenylalanine, the CDR3 counts 17 amino acids. Of all the DNA, just the CDR3 is kept, 51 bases in frame from base 1. Here is what the overall study found, with its caveats: In HPV16-positive patients, expansion of HPV-responsive T cells during chemoradiotherapy was associated with improved recurrence-free survival. The functional definition of HPV-specific T cells came from only a couple of HPV16-positive patients, and the survival association was reported for HPV16-positive patients. Expansion of candidate HPV-specific clones and E7-related TCR motifs was observed in the tumor microenvironment during treatment, whereas no such expansion was observed for non-HPV-specific T cells.

Repertoires were sampled multiple times during chemoradiotherapy, which allowed clonal expansion in the tumor microenvironment to be followed. This clone occurred a few times. Its antigen remains unidentified. Per-nucleotide qualities are absent, and no much larger clonotype sits a single base away. The sequence was collected from a human donor with HPV-associated anogenital cancer. The specimen was blood, collected from a patient who underwent chemoradiotherapy. The chain was built from TRBV2 and TRBJ2-5; TRBD2 matches 14 bases in the middle. The sequenced DNA: TGTGCCAGCAGACCCGGACTAGCGGGGGGACCTCAAGAGACCCAGTACTTC. The resulting protein is CASRPGLAGGPQETQYF.